The text below deals with one T cell receptor beta chain. V was trimmed by 5 bases and J by 7 bases, leaving 12 bases between them. CDR3 size: 13 residues. Germline V gives CDR1 GTSNPN, CDR2 SVGIG (reference sequence). Profiled with immunoSEQ multiplex PCR; TCRdb holds only in-frame clones, not every one. The sample has 50,000 to 70,000 clones; about nine tenths are singletons. The data originate from a study of technical replicates of blood from a handful of donors. The TCR was taken from a human donor in good health. Some clones in this sample may be carry-over from other donors' samples. This sequence joins TRBV30 and TRBJ1-6, with a tentative D call TRBD1 (6 bases). Source material: PBMCs. Here the CDR3 reads CAWGLGANSPLHF. CDR3 nucleotide sequence: TGTGCCTGGGGGCTGGGGGCGAATTCACCCCTCCACTTT.